The next 20 T cell receptor beta chains were all read from a single sample in a study of blood T cell repertoires in COVID-19. Libraries were prepared by immunoSEQ multiplex PCR; TCRdb keeps only in-frame clonotypes and omits some of them. The data show around 80,000 clones, around 80% seen once. Sequenced material: peripheral blood. These receptors originate from a man older than 75 with acute or convalescent COVID-19.

The chain couples TRBV12-5 to TRBJ2-7, with D perhaps matching TRBD2 (6 bases). Trimming cost V 0 bases and J 3 bases, with 6 bases left between them. The germline V gene encodes CDR1 LGHNT and CDR2 FRNRAP. The CDR3 sequence is 13 residues long. DNA for the CDR3: TGTGCTAGTGGTTTGGTGGGGGGCTACGAGCAGTACTTC. This sequence encodes CASGLVGGYEQYF.

The chain is built from TRBV7-3 and TRBJ2-1; TRBD2 might be the D (5 bases). The germline V gene has CDR1 SGHTA and CDR2 FQGTGA. This CDR3 comprises 14 residues. V lost 5 bases and J 7 bases, leaving 15 bases between the germline ends. The chain's CDR3 is CASSPRGGGNEQFF. Here the CDR3 DNA reads TGTGCCAGCAGCCCCCGAGGAGGTGGTAATGAGCAGTTCTTC.

The J gene is TRBJ2-1, the V gene TRBV3-1 (or the pseudogene TRBV3-2), with 13 bases matching TRBD2. Germline assignment: CDR1 LGHDT and CDR2 YNNKEL (reference sequence). V lost 4 bases and J lost 7; bases outside the gene matches: 7. The CDR3 runs to 16 residues. For the CDR3, the DNA is TGTGCCAGCAGCCCTCAGAGGACTAGCGGGAGAAATGAGCAGTTCTTC. Translated, it gives CASSPQRTSGRNEQFF.

V usage is TRBV18 and J usage is TRBJ1-5, with 7 bases identical to TRBD1. With 6 bases clipped from V and 4 bases from J, the junction kept 9 bases outside the gene matches. Germline values: CDR1 KGHSH, CDR2 LQKENI. CDR3 length: 15 amino acids. CDR3 protein: CASSTGLEFNQPQHF. CDR3 DNA sequence: TGTGCCAGCTCGACAGGGTTGGAGTTTAATCAGCCCCAGCATTTT.

Only a few counts were recorded for this clone. V and J are TRBV12-3 or TRBV12-4 and TRBJ1-3; D is unclear. V was cut by 6 bases and J by 4 bases, with 7 bases left in between. The CDR3 runs to 12 residues. The chain's CDR3 is CASSLPGNTIYF. The CDR3 bases are TGTGCCAGCAGCCTACCCGGAAACACCATATATTTT.

The J gene is TRBJ1-5, the V gene TRBV29-1; 9 bases agree with TRBD1. The germline gives CDR1 SQVTM, CDR2 ANQGSEA. Germline trimming cut 5 bases from V and 3 bases from J; bases unmatched to any gene: 8. This CDR3 has 15 amino acids. The CDR3 spells CSVQEQGATNQPQHF. The CDR3 DNA sequence: TGCAGCGTTCAGGAACAGGGGGCAACCAATCAGCCCCAGCATTTT.

The CDR3 is CAWNPGSSYNEQFF. CDR3 sequence (DNA): TGTGCCTGGAATCCCGGGAGCTCCTACAATGAGCAGTTCTTC. The rearrangement links TRBV30 to TRBJ2-1, with a weak D call TRBD2 (6 bases). Germline lookup yields CDR1 GTSNPN and CDR2 SVGIG (reference sequence). Trimming left V 4 bases short and J 0 bases short, with 10 bases between. The CDR3 runs to 14 residues.

This chain uses TRBV6-4 with TRBJ2-1; 10 bases fit TRBD2. The ends lost 6 bases at V and 1 base at J; junction bases unmatched: 12. Germline loops: CDR1 MRHNA, CDR2 SNTAGT. CDR3 length equals 18 residues. The CDR3 sequence is CASRDSSGGAFSYNEQFF. The DNA for the CDR3 is TGTGCCAGCAGAGATTCAAGCGGGGGGGCTTTTTCCTACAATGAGCAGTTCTTC.

The genes are TRBV19 and TRBJ1-5; D is unclear. V dropped 4 bases and J dropped 5 bases, with 6 bases sitting between them. This CDR3 is built from 12 residues. The germline gives CDR1 LNHDA, CDR2 SQIVND (reference sequence). The CDR3 loop reads CASSNEDQPQHF. The DNA of the CDR3 is TGTGCCAGTAGTAACGAGGATCAGCCCCAGCATTTT. Combining the CDR3 with reference TRBV19 and TRBJ1-5 gives the whole variable domain DGGITQSPKYLFRKEGQNVTLSCEQNLNHDAMYWYRQDPGQGLRLIYYSQIVNDFQKGDIAEGYSVSREKKESFPLTVTSAQKNPTAFYLCASSNEDQPQHFGDGTRLSIL.

V usage is TRBV7-6 and J usage is TRBJ2-1, with TRBD2 identical over 10 bases. With V trimmed by 1 base and J by 3 bases, 9 bases remained unmatched. CDR1 is SGHVS and CDR2 is FNYEAQ in the germline V gene. There are 18 residues in the CDR3. CDR3 nucleotides: TGTGCCAGCAGCTTAGTGGGAGGAGCGGGGGGGCTCTACAATGAGCAGTTCTTC. Its protein product is CASSLVGGAGGLYNEQFF.

This chain joins TRBV29-1 and TRBJ1-1, with 9 nucleotides matching TRBD1. V dropped 2 bases and J dropped 3; count of bases not matched to a gene: 7. This CDR3 is built from 15 residues. Per the germline V gene, CDR1 is SQVTM and CDR2 is ANQGSEA. CDR3 sequence: CSVEQPDRGDTEAFF. CDR3 bases: TGCAGCGTTGAACAACCAGACAGGGGGGACACTGAAGCTTTCTTT.

The chain couples TRBV5-1 to TRBJ2-2; TRBD2 is a possible D gene (5 bases). The CDR3 runs 15 residues. V gave up 1 base and J gave up 8 bases, with 15 bases separating them. Germline-derived CDR1 and CDR2 are SGHRS and YFSETQ. CDR3 DNA sequence: TGCGCCAGCAGCTTGTCGGGATCCAGTTTAGGGGAGCTGTTTTTT. It translates to CASSLSGSSLGELFF.

This clone appeared a single time. The V call is TRBV15, the J call TRBJ2-1; 10 nucleotides align to TRBD2. Germline V gives CDR1 LNHNV, CDR2 YYDKDF (reference sequence). This CDR3 is built from 15 residues. With 4 bases clipped from V and 7 bases from J, the junction kept 7 bases outside the gene matches. The CDR3 spells CATSKGLAEANEQFF. CDR3 nucleotide sequence: TGTGCCACCAGCAAAGGACTAGCGGAAGCAAATGAGCAGTTCTTC.

The chain carries TRBV14 and TRBJ2-1, with 12 bases aligning to TRBD2. With 6 bases clipped from V and 5 bases from J, the junction kept 5 bases outside the gene matches. This CDR3 contains 15 residues. The germline gives CDR1 SGHDN, CDR2 FVKESK. The chain's CDR3 is CASSRTSGVHNEQFF. For the CDR3, the DNA is TGTGCCAGCAGTCGGACTAGCGGGGTGCACAATGAGCAGTTCTTC.

This clone was counted a few times. The chain employs TRBV5-4 and TRBJ1-1, with TRBD1 identical over 7 bases. The length of the CDR3 is 15 residues. The germline V gene encodes CDR1 SGHNT and CDR2 YYREEE (reference sequence). With V trimmed by 6 bases and J by 0 bases, 8 bases remained unmatched. CDR3 sequence: CASTRDSSMNTEAFF. The CDR3, as DNA: TGTGCCAGCACCCGGGACAGCTCCATGAACACTGAAGCTTTCTTT.

This sequence joins TRBV6-5 and TRBJ1-1; 8 bases align to TRBD1. The CDR3 consists of 13 residues. From germline, CDR1 is MNHEY and CDR2 SVGAGI. J lost 5 bases, V lost 5 bases, and 4 bases had no gene match. CDR3 in amino acids: CASSRTGQTEAFF. CDR3 nucleotide sequence: TGTGCCAGCAGTAGGACAGGGCAGACTGAAGCTTTCTTT.

This clone was recorded once. The gene calls are TRBV5-6 and TRBJ2-7; perhaps TRBD1 as D (6 bases). The CDR3 has 16 residues. Trimming shortened V by 4 bases and J by 1 base, and 18 bases separated the two germline ends. Per the germline V gene, CDR1 is SGHDT and CDR2 is YYEEEE. CDR3 bases: TGTGCCAGCAGCAAGTGGGGGCAGGGCCGTTCCTACGAGCAGTACTTC. Amino acid sequence: CASSKWGQGRSYEQYF.

V is TRBV7-3 and J is TRBJ2-1, with D maybe TRBD1 (6 bases). This CDR3 is built from 16 residues. The V gene's germline CDR1 is SGHTA and CDR2 FQGTGA. With 2 bases removed from V and 2 bases from J, the gap between germline ends came to 13 bases. The CDR3 region is CASSLASGDTYNEQFF. Here the CDR3 DNA reads TGTGCCAGCAGCTTAGCTTCCGGGGACACCTACAATGAGCAGTTCTTC.

This chain links TRBV10-1 with TRBJ2-2; 11 bases map to TRBD1. CDR3 length: 16 residues. V dropped 9 bases and J dropped 8; count of bases not matched to a gene: 14. CDR1 and CDR2 (germline): WNHNN, SYGVQD (reference sequence). For the CDR3, the DNA is TGCGCCAGTAGCCCATCTTGGACAGGGGGCCCTGGGGAGCTGTTTTTT. As protein: CASSPSWTGGPGELFF.

This clone was seen a few times. The chain carries TRBV7-9 and TRBJ1-1, with D uncertain. From germline, CDR1 is SEHNR and CDR2 FQNEAQ (reference sequence). V was trimmed by 5 bases and J by 3 bases, leaving 16 bases between them. The CDR3 runs to 15 residues. The CDR3 protein is CASSPTNSPDTEAFF. The CDR3 DNA is TGTGCCAGCAGCCCGACAAACAGCCCGGACACTGAAGCTTTCTTT.